Presented here are 8 T cell receptor beta chains from one specimen sequenced in a study of shared clonotypes between healthy human individuals. Profiling relied on immunoSEQ multiplex PCR, and the TCRdb table lists in-frame clones only, not all of them. The top ten clones hold 0.37% of a sample with about 2.3 million clones, under 95% of them seen once. The sample consisted of naive CD4+ T cells from PBMCs. The subset denotes: CD45RA+ positively selected. These receptor sequences come from a man younger than 35 in good health. Some clones in this sample may be carry-over from other donors' samples.

The chain combines TRBV15 with TRBJ1-3; D remains ambiguous. In germline, CDR1 is LNHNV, CDR2 YYDKDF (reference sequence). The CDR3 covers 14 residues. Trimming removed 0 bases from V and 2 bases from J, with 5 bases in between. CDR3 amino acids: CATSRDYAGNTIYF. The CDR3 region has the DNA TGTGCCACCAGCAGAGATTATGCTGGAAACACCATATATTTT. Full variable domain (rest looked up from reference TRBV15 and TRBJ1-3): DAMVIQNPRYQVTQFGKPVTLSCSQTLNHNVMYWYQQKSSQAPKLLFHYYDKDFNNEADTPDNFQSRRPNTSFCFLDIRSPGLGDTAMYLCATSRDYAGNTIYFGEGSWLTVV.

This sequence joins TRBV6-1 and TRBJ2-5; 12 bases are a match to TRBD1. The DNA end is a closer match to TRBJ2-7, so the J assignment may be wrong. Germline V gives CDR1 MNHNS, CDR2 SASEGT. The CDR3 is made up of 14 amino acids. The CDR3 coding sequence is TGTGCCAGCAGTGAGGGGACAGGGGGCGGCGAGCAGTACTTC. Encoded protein: CASSEGTGGGEQYF.

The V call is TRBV10-2, the J call TRBJ1-6; 7 bases match TRBD1. CDR3 size: 13 residues. CDR1 is WSHSY and CDR2 is SAAADI in the germline V gene. V shed 7 bases and J 6 bases; nucleotides not matched to a gene: 3. CDR3 sequence: CASKRDSNSPLHF. The CDR3 region has the DNA TGCGCCAGCAAACGGGACAGTAATTCACCCCTCCACTTT.

The rearrangement joins TRBV13 to TRBJ1-2, with D possibly matching TRBD1 (5 bases). There are 14 residues in the CDR3. The germline V gene has CDR1 PRHDT and CDR2 FYEKMQ (reference sequence). The V and J ends lost 7 bases and 3 bases respectively, with 15 bases between them. The CDR3 DNA reads TGTGCCAGCAACGAACAGGACCTTGACTATGGCTACACCTTC. It codes for CASNEQDLDYGYTF.

CDR3 sequence (DNA): TGTGCCAGCAGCTTAACGTCAACAGTCCATGAGCAGTTCTTC. Amino acid sequence: CASSLTSTVHEQFF. The rearrangement joins TRBV7-3 to TRBJ2-1; no firm D call. The germline V gene has CDR1 SGHTA and CDR2 FQGTGA. This CDR3 has 14 residues. Trimming removed 0 bases from V and 8 bases from J, with 11 bases in between.

The genes are TRBV4-3 and TRBJ2-2, with a weak D call TRBD2 (7 bases). CDR3 size: 16 residues. Trimming removed 0 bases from V and 5 bases from J, with 13 bases in between. CDR1 and CDR2 (germline): LGHNA, YSLEER. In nucleotides, the CDR3 is TGCGCCAGCAGCCAAGATCCCAGGGGAGGGACCGGGGAGCTGTTTTTT. Translation gives CASSQDPRGGTGELFF.

This sequence joins TRBV27 and TRBJ1-1; TRBD1 matches at 8 bases. This CDR3 comprises 15 residues. The V and J ends lost 4 bases and 6 bases, in that order; junction bases with no gene match: 10. Germline CDR1 and CDR2: MNHEY and SMNVEV (reference sequence). In nucleotides, the CDR3 is TGTGCCAGCAGTTCCTTCGGACAGGGAATTGCTGAAGCTTTCTTT. Its translation: CASSSFGQGIAEAFF.

J is TRBJ2-6 and V is TRBV5-1; D is unresolved. The CDR3 extends over 17 amino acids. Germline V gene lookup returns CDR1 SGHRS and CDR2 YFSETQ. V lost 3 bases, J lost 2 bases, and 15 bases lay in between. CDR3 DNA sequence: TGCGCCAGCAGCTCGAGGTTGGGATTACCTGGGGCCAACGTCCTGACTTTC. It translates to CASSSRLGLPGANVLTF.